This T cell receptor beta chain derives from a study of T cells in Graves' hyperthyroidism and ophthalmopathy. Study context: The authors collected peripheral blood at initial diagnosis, before any treatment.

The CDR3 contains 15 residues. V dropped 3 bases and J dropped 6 bases, with 18 bases sitting between them. Germline V gene data show CDR1 as GTSNPN and CDR2 as SVGIG (reference sequence). Subjects aged 18 to 65 presented with newly diagnosed hyperthyroidism of less than 2 months' duration. RNA transcripts gave rise to amplified TCR beta CDR3 regions. First-round RT-PCR with HTBI primers amplified the TCR CDR3 region. TCRdb independently ran MiXCR on the multiplex PCR reads; one entry per CDR3 protein. The table lists about 560,000 distinct CDR3 sequences, 16% of them singletons. This clonotype was observed a few times.

The specimen was blood. The receptor was isolated from a young woman with Graves' hyperthyroidism. This chain uses TRBV30 with TRBJ2-1; D possibly uses TRBD1 or TRBD2 (5 bases each). CDR3 loop: CAWRVVGTRANEQFF. As DNA, the CDR3 is TGTGCCTGGAGGGTGGTGGGGACGAGGGCCAATGAGCAGTTCTTC.